These 29 T cell receptor beta chains were sequenced from one sample in a study of OX40 agonist ivuxolimab in advanced cancers. Sequenced by immunoSEQ multiplex PCR; TCRdb stores in-frame clones only, minus some. In the table there are around 70,000 clones, over 80% of which are singletons. Sample: CD4+ or CD8+ T cells sorted from blood, taken in a trial of the OX40 agonist ivuxolimab. The receptors stem from an adult with an advanced solid tumor such as melanoma, head and neck, liver or kidney cancer.

This chain uses TRBV2 with TRBJ1-4, with no clear D. Trimming pared 4 bases from V and 7 bases from J, leaving 7 bases between. Germline V gene sequence: CDR1 SNHLY, CDR2 FYNNEI. CDR3 length equals 12 residues. The CDR3 DNA follows: TGTGCCAGCAGTGTAGACGGTGAAAAACTGTTTTTT. This codes for CASSVDGEKLFF.

The chain employs TRBV11-2 and TRBJ2-2; TRBD2 is a possible D gene (5 bases). Trimming left V 3 bases short and J 6 bases short, with 14 bases between. CDR1 is SGHAT and CDR2 is FQNNGV in the germline V gene. The CDR3 has 15 amino acids. In DNA, the CDR3 is TGTGCCAGCAGCTTTCAACCCACCGGGGCCGGGGAGCTGTTTTTT. Translation: CASSFQPTGAGELFF.

This rearrangement joins TRBV4-2 to TRBJ2-1; 9 positions agree with TRBD2. Germline trimming cut 4 bases from V and 7 bases from J; bases unmatched to any gene: 11. The CDR3 has 16 residues. Looked up from germline, CDR1 is LGHNA and CDR2 is YNFKEQ. CDR3 bases: TGTGCCAGCAGCCGGGAGAAGGTAGCGGGAGCAAATGAGCAGTTCTTC. This codes for CASSREKVAGANEQFF.

For the CDR3, the DNA is TGTGCCAGCAGTAGGATGGGGGACAGGGGGCCGACAGATACGCAGTATTTT. Translation gives CASSRMGDRGPTDTQYF. The rearrangement joins TRBV5-6 to TRBJ2-3; TRBD1 matches at 12 bases. J gave up 3 bases and V 5 bases, and 10 bases lay outside the gene matches. Germline V gene sequence: CDR1 SGHDT, CDR2 YYEEEE. The CDR3 sequence is 17 residues long.

This clone was seen just once. The rearrangement joins TRBV11-2 to TRBJ1-5; 9 bases are shared with TRBD1. J gave up 6 bases and V 5 bases, and 11 bases lay outside the gene matches. The CDR3 consists of 16 residues. Per the germline V gene, CDR1 is SGHAT and CDR2 is FQNNGV. CDR3 sequence (DNA): TGTGCCAGCAGCCCTATGCTGGACAGGGGACCTCAGCCCCAGCATTTT. Amino acid sequence: CASSPMLDRGPQPQHF.

The V gene is TRBV7-9, the J gene TRBJ1-6; D is uncertain. The V gene lost 2 bases and the J gene lost 6 bases, with 8 bases spanning the gap. This CDR3 is built from 14 residues. Germline CDR1 and CDR2: SEHNR and FQNEAQ (reference sequence). The CDR3 is CASSLTGFNSPLHF. The CDR3 region has the DNA TGTGCCAGCAGCTTAACGGGGTTTAATTCACCCCTCCACTTT.

The chain combines TRBV30 with TRBJ1-2, with TRBD1 matching 8 bases. V dropped 4 bases and J dropped 4; count of bases not matched to a gene: 8. CDR1 is GTSNPN, CDR2 SVGIG, per germline (reference sequence). This CDR3 has 14 residues. CDR3 in DNA: TGTGCCTGGAATAACGCGGGACAGGCCTATGGCTACACCTTC. It codes for CAWNNAGQAYGYTF.

The V gene is TRBV6-1, the J gene TRBJ1-1; D is ambiguous. Trimming stripped 2 bases from V and 0 bases from J, with 7 bases between. The CDR3 has 14 amino acids. In germline, CDR1 is MNHNS, CDR2 SASEGT. CDR3 nucleotides: TGTGCCAGCAGTGAAAGGCAGCTGAACACTGAAGCTTTCTTT. This sequence encodes CASSERQLNTEAFF.

The rearrangement links TRBV2 to TRBJ2-5; 8 nucleotides align to TRBD1. Germline lookup yields CDR1 SNHLY and CDR2 FYNNEI. Losses at the gene ends were 8 bases for V and 1 base for J; bases not matched to a gene: 6. This CDR3 spans 14 amino acids. The CDR3 nucleotides are TGTGCCAGCGCGAGACAGGGGCCCCAAGAGACCCAGTACTTC. It is translated as CASARQGPQETQYF.

The J gene is TRBJ2-7, the V gene TRBV5-3, with D possibly matching TRBD2 (5 bases). TRBV5-3 is recorded as an ORF, its role being uncertain. The CDR3 runs 15 residues. Trimming took 2 bases from V and 1 from J, leaving 13 bases between them. The CDR3 is CARSLEGRLSYEQYF. Written as DNA, the CDR3 is TGTGCCAGAAGCTTAGAGGGCAGGCTTTCCTACGAGCAGTACTTC.

This rearrangement joins TRBV7-3 to TRBJ1-2; 12 bases are shared with TRBD1. Looked up from germline, CDR1 is SGHTA and CDR2 is FQGTGA. The CDR3 has 18 amino acids. The junction had 18 bases not matched to a gene; V was cut back by 5 bases and J by 8 bases. The CDR3 spells CASSPTFRDRGPKEGYTF. The DNA for the CDR3 is TGTGCCAGCAGCCCTACCTTCCGGGACAGGGGGCCCAAGGAGGGCTACACCTTC.

This rearrangement joins TRBV7-6 to TRBJ2-2; D is uncertain. Germline CDR1 SGHVS, CDR2 FNYEAQ. Trimming left V 1 base short and J 6 bases short, with 12 bases between. The length of the CDR3 is 15 residues. Here the CDR3 DNA reads TGTGCCAGCAGCTTAGGAATGGAGCACGCCGGGGAGCTGTTTTTT. As protein: CASSLGMEHAGELFF. The full variable domain, its missing parts supplied by reference TRBV7-6 and TRBJ2-2, is GAGVSQSPRYKVTKRGQDVALRCDPISGHVSLYWYRQALGQGPEFLTYFNYEAQQDKSGLPNDRFSAERPEGSISTLTIQRTEQRDSAMYRCASSLGMEHAGELFFGEGSRLTVL.

This chain joins TRBV11-3 and TRBJ2-4; TRBD1 might be the D (6 bases). Trimming took 2 bases from V and 3 from J, leaving 11 bases between them. CDR3 length: 15 amino acids. Germline CDR1 and CDR2: SGHNT and YENEEA. The CDR3 DNA sequence: TGTGCCAGCAGCTTAAGCGCAGGGGTCAAAAACATTCAGTACTTC. Translating it yields CASSLSAGVKNIQYF.

This chain links TRBV10-3 with TRBJ2-3; D assignment may be TRBD1 or TRBD2 (5 bases each). The CDR3 totals 12 residues. V lost 8 bases to trimming and J lost 4 bases, with 10 bases between them. CDR1 is ENHRY, CDR2 SYGVKD, per germline. The CDR3 loop reads CAIGDPPDTQYF. CDR3 DNA: TGTGCCATCGGGGACCCCCCAGATACGCAGTATTTT.

This clone was observed once. The chain carries TRBV5-4 and TRBJ2-3, with D unresolved. Trimming pared 4 bases from V and 0 bases from J, leaving 15 bases between. The CDR3 loop spans 16 amino acids. Per germline, CDR1 SGHNT and CDR2 YYREEE (reference sequence). The CDR3 sequence is CASSPKLGISTDTQYF. The DNA for the CDR3 is TGTGCCAGCAGCCCAAAACTGGGGATTAGCACAGATACGCAGTATTTT. Combining the CDR3 with reference TRBV5-4 and TRBJ2-3 gives the whole variable domain ETGVTQSPTHLIKTRGQQVTLRCSSQSGHNTVSWYQQALGQGPQFIFQYYREEENGRGNFPPRFSGLQFPNYSSELNVNALELDDSALYLCASSPKLGISTDTQYFGPGTRLTVL.

The rearrangement uses TRBV5-1 and TRBJ1-1; D ambiguous. The germline gives CDR1 SGHRS, CDR2 YFSETQ. Trimming left V 4 bases short and J 1 base short, with 20 bases between. CDR3 length: 17 residues. The CDR3 sequence: CASSAVVGVSPNTEAFF. The CDR3 DNA is TGCGCCAGCAGCGCGGTCGTAGGTGTTTCACCGAACACTGAAGCTTTCTTT. The full variable domain, in which reference TRBV5-1 and TRBJ1-1 provide the parts outside the CDR3, is KAGVTQTPRYLIKTRGQQVTLSCSPISGHRSVSWYQQTPGQGLQFLFEYFSETQRNKGNFPGRFSGRQFSNSRSEMNVSTLELGDSALYLCASSAVVGVSPNTEAFFGQGTRLTVV.

The CDR3 region has the DNA TGTGCCAGCAGACCACTTCAAGTGGTGGGAGAGACCCAGTACTTC. This codes for CASRPLQVVGETQYF. The V gene is TRBV7-9, the J gene TRBJ2-5; D unresolved. This CDR3 is built from 15 residues. Germline V lookup: CDR1 SEHNR, CDR2 FQNEAQ (reference sequence). V was clipped by 6 bases and J by 4 bases, with 18 bases between them.

This sequence joins TRBV11-2 and TRBJ2-7; 8 bases agree with TRBD1. The CDR3 contains 15 residues. Per the germline V gene, CDR1 is SGHAT and CDR2 is FQNNGV. Trimming at V came to 5 bases and at J to 2 bases, leaving 8 bases not matched to a gene. The CDR3 DNA is TGTGCCAGCAGCCTACTACCGGACAGGGCCTACGAGCAGTACTTC. This sequence encodes CASSLLPDRAYEQYF. The variable domain in full, completed from reference TRBV11-2 and TRBJ2-7, reads EAGVAQSPRYKIIEKRQSVAFWCNPISGHATLYWYQQILGQGPKLLIQFQNNGVVDDSQLPKDRFSAERLKGVDSTLKIQPAKLEDSAVYLCASSLLPDRAYEQYFGPGTRLTVT.

This clone was found once. The rearrangement uses TRBV27 and TRBJ1-6; no definite D call. The ends were cut back, 10 bases at V and 11 bases at J, with 18 bases in the middle. Germline CDR1 reads MNHEY; CDR2 reads SMNVEV (reference sequence). This CDR3 is built from 13 residues. The CDR3: CATGRARLTPLHF. In nucleotides, the CDR3 is TGTGCCACCGGACGGGCACGCCTAACACCCCTCCACTTT.

The gene calls are TRBV9 and TRBJ2-1; 8 bases are shared with TRBD2. With V trimmed by 3 bases and J by 8 bases, 16 bases remained unmatched. The germline CDR1 and CDR2 sequences are SGDLS and YYNGEE. The CDR3 is made up of 17 amino acids. CDR3 sequence (DNA): TGTGCCAGCAGCGCCGGGAGGGTCAGTGGGGGTATGGATGAGCAGTTCTTC. It encodes CASSAGRVSGGMDEQFF.

The rearrangement links TRBV29-1 to TRBJ2-5; the match to TRBD1 covers 7 bases. The V gene end was trimmed by 4 bases and the J gene end by 2 bases; junction bases not matched to a gene: 7. The germline CDR1 and CDR2 sequences are SQVTM and ANQGSEA. This CDR3 has 14 residues. The CDR3 here is CSVGAMDRQETQYF. DNA for the CDR3: TGCAGCGTTGGAGCTATGGACAGGCAAGAGACCCAGTACTTC.

The genes are TRBV7-6 and TRBJ2-1; the match to TRBD2 covers 8 bases. Germline V gives CDR1 SGHVS, CDR2 FNYEAQ. Trimming cost V 3 bases and J 8 bases; bases outside gene matches: 9. The CDR3 extends over 15 amino acids. The DNA of the CDR3 is TGTGCCAGCAGCTTCACCGGGACTAGGACGGATGAGCAGTTCTTC. Its translation: CASSFTGTRTDEQFF.

The rearrangement joins TRBV9 to TRBJ1-3; no clear D gene. Germline CDR1 SGDLS, CDR2 YYNGEE. V lost 4 bases and J 0 bases, leaving 11 bases between the germline ends. The CDR3 extends over 15 amino acids. The CDR3 nucleotides are TGTGCCAGCAGCCCGCGGGGTTTCTCTGGAAACACCATATATTTT. It translates to CASSPRGFSGNTIYF.

The chain carries TRBV2 and TRBJ2-3; D is unresolved. CDR1 and CDR2 from the germline V gene are SNHLY and FYNNEI. The CDR3 runs to 14 residues. The ends were cut back, 6 bases at V and 1 base at J, with 11 bases in the middle. The CDR3 region has the DNA TGTGCCAGCAGGCCCCCTTCAGGCACAGATACGCAGTATTTT. Its protein product is CASRPPSGTDTQYF.

The chain couples TRBV6-1 to TRBJ2-1, with 11 bases identical to TRBD2. Germline values: CDR1 MNHNS, CDR2 SASEGT. V lost 7 bases and J lost 9; bases outside the gene matches: 11. The CDR3 covers 15 residues. As DNA, the CDR3 is TGTGCCAGCATAACGGCGCTAGCGGGGGGTGGTGAGCAGTTCTTC. Amino acids: CASITALAGGGEQFF.

The CDR3 region is CASSPRLASSTDTQYF. CDR3 in DNA: TGTGCCAGCAGCCCGAGACTAGCGTCTAGCACAGATACGCAGTATTTT. The genes are TRBV11-2 and TRBJ2-3; 8 bases are a match to TRBD2. The length of the CDR3 is 16 residues. The V gene end was trimmed by 5 bases and the J gene end by 0 bases; junction bases not matched to a gene: 7. Germline CDR1 SGHAT, CDR2 FQNNGV.

The chain carries TRBV7-3 and TRBJ1-1; D unresolved. The CDR3 loop spans 13 amino acids. V was pared by 5 bases and J by 5 bases, with 12 bases between. Germline lookup yields CDR1 SGHTA and CDR2 FQGTGA. The CDR3 is CASSRERGTEAFF. DNA of the CDR3: TGTGCCAGCAGCCGTGAAAGAGGAACTGAAGCTTTCTTT.

This rearrangement joins TRBV7-2 to TRBJ2-3, with D unresolved. The CDR3 totals 13 residues. CDR1 and CDR2 (germline): SGHTA, FQGNSA. V was shortened by 0 bases and J by 2 bases, with 3 bases between the two germline ends. CDR3 sequence: CASSLAITDTQYF. The CDR3 DNA reads as TGTGCCAGCAGCTTAGCGATCACAGATACGCAGTATTTT.

CDR3 sequence reads: CAISESGDRDGYTF. As DNA, the CDR3 is TGTGCCATCAGTGAGTCGGGGGACAGGGACGGCTACACCTTC. The V and J genes are TRBV10-3 and TRBJ1-2; 9 nucleotides align to TRBD1. The V gene end was trimmed by 0 bases and the J gene end by 8 bases; junction bases not matched to a gene: 4. This CDR3 contains 14 residues. Per the germline V gene, CDR1 is ENHRY and CDR2 is SYGVKD.